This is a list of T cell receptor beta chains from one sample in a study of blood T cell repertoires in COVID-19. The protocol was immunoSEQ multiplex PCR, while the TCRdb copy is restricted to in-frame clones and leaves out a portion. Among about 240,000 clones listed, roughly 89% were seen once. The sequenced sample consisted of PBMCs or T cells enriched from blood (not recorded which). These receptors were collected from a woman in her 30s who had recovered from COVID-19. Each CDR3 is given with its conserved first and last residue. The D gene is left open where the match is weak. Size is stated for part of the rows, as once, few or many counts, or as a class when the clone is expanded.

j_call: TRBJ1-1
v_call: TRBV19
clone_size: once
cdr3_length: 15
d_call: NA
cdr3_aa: CASSPPGGRDTEAFF
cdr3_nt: TGTGCCAGTAGTCCCCCCGGGGGTCGGGACACTGAAGCTTTCTTT

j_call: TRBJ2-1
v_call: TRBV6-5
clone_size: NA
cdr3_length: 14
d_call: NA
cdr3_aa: CASRPGVSYNEQFF
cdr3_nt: TGTGCCAGCAGACCCGGGGTCTCCTACAATGAGCAGTTCTTC

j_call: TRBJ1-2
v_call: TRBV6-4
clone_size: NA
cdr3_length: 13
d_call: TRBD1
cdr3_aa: CASRDRDRDCHTF
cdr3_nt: TGTGCCAGCAGAGACCGGGACAGGGATTGTCACACCTTC

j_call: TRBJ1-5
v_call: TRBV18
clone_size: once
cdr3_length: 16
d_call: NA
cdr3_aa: CASSPVGNRVDQPQHF
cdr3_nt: TGTGCCAGCTCCCCCGTGGGAAACAGGGTTGATCAGCCCCAGCATTTT

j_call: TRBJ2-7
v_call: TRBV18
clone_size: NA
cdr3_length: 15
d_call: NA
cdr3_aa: CASSPDSGSSYEQYF
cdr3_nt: TGTGCCAGCTCTCCGGACAGTGGGAGCTCCTACGAGCAGTACTTC

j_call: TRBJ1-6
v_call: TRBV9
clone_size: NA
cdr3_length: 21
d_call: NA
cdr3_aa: CASSSPTLGGTWVDYNSPLHF
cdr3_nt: TGTGCCAGCAGCTCCCCGACTCTGGGGGGGACCTGGGTGGACTATAATTCACCCCTCCACTTT

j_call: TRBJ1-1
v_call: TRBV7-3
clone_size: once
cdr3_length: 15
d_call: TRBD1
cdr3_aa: CASSPGTGTTAEAFF
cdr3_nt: TGTGCCAGCAGCCCCGGGACAGGGACGACGGCTGAAGCTTTCTTT

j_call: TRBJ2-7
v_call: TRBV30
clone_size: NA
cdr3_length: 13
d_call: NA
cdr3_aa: CAWSVRGQNKQYF
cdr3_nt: TGTGCCTGGAGTGTACGGGGACAAAATAAGCAGTACTTC

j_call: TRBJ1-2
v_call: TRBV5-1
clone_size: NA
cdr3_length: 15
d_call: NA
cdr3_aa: CASSFGRGGNYGYTF
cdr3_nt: TGCGCCAGCAGCTTCGGCAGGGGCGGTAACTATGGCTACACCTTC

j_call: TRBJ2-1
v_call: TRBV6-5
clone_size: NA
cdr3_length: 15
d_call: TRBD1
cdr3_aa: CASGSLRDRYNEQFF
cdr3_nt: TGTGCCAGCGGATCCCTTAGGGACAGGTACAATGAGCAGTTCTTC

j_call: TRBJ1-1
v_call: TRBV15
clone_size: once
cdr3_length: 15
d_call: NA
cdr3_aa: CATSTSPRVNTEAFF
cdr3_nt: TGTGCCACCAGCACATCCCCAAGAGTGAACACTGAAGCTTTCTTT

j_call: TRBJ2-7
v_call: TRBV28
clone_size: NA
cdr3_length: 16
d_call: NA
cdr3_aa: CASRNQQGKITYEQYF
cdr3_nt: TGTGCCAGCAGAAATCAACAGGGAAAGATAACCTACGAGCAGTACTTC

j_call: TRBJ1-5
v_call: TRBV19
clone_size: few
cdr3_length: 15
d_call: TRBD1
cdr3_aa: CASIFGQGVDQPQHF
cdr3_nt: TGTGCCAGTATTTTTGGACAGGGTGTAGATCAGCCCCAGCATTTT

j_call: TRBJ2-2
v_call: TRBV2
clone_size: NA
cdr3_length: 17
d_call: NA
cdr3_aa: CASSEKGLLMNTGELFF
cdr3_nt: TGTGCCAGCAGTGAAAAGGGACTGCTAATGAACACCGGGGAGCTGTTTTTT

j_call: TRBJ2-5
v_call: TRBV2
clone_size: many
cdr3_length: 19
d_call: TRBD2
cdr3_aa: CASRGPYFIAGGGQETQYF
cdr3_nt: TGTGCCAGCCGCGGCCCCTACTTTATAGCGGGAGGGGGCCAAGAGACCCAGTACTTC

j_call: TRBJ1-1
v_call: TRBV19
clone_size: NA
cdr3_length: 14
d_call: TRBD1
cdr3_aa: CASSAQGLNTEAFF
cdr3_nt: TGTGCCAGTAGCGCACAGGGGCTGAACACTGAAGCTTTCTTT

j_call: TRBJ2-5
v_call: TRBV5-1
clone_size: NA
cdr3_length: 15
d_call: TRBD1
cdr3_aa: CASSLEGQDQETQYF
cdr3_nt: TGCGCCAGCAGCTTGGAGGGACAGGACCAAGAGACCCAGTACTTC

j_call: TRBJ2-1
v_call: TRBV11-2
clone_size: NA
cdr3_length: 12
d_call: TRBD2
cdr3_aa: CAVTSGIGRQFF
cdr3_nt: TGTGCGGTCACTAGCGGGATAGGACGGCAGTTCTTC

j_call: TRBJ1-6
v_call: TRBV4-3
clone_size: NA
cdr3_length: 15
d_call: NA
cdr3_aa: CASSQTQGGHSPLHF
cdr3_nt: TGCGCCAGCAGCCAAACACAGGGTGGGCATTCACCCCTCCACTTT

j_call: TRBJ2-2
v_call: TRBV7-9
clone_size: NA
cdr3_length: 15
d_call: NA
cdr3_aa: CASPNEQGYAGELFF
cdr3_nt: TGTGCCAGCCCAAACGAACAGGGCTATGCCGGGGAGCTGTTTTTT

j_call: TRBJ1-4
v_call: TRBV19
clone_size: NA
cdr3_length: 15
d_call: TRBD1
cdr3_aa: CASLRRDREAEKLFF
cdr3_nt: TGTGCCAGTTTGAGAAGGGACAGGGAAGCTGAAAAACTGTTTTTT

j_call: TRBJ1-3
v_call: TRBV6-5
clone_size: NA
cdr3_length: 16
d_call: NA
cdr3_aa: CASSSNPTGTGNTIYF
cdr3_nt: TGTGCCAGCAGTTCTAACCCTACAGGGACGGGAAACACCATATATTTT

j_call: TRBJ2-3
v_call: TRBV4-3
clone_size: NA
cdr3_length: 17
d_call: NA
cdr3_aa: CASSQDRGGVGTDTQYF
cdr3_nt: TGCGCCAGCAGCCAAGATAGGGGGGGAGTAGGCACAGATACGCAGTATTTT

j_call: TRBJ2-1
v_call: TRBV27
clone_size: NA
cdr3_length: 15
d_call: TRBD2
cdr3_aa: CASSFPSGAYNEQFF
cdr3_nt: TGTGCCAGCAGTTTCCCCAGCGGGGCCTACAATGAGCAGTTCTTC

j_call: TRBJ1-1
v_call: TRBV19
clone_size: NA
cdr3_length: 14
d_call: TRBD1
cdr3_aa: CASSIPTGGAEAFF
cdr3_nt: TGTGCCAGTAGTATCCCAACAGGGGGCGCTGAAGCTTTCTTT